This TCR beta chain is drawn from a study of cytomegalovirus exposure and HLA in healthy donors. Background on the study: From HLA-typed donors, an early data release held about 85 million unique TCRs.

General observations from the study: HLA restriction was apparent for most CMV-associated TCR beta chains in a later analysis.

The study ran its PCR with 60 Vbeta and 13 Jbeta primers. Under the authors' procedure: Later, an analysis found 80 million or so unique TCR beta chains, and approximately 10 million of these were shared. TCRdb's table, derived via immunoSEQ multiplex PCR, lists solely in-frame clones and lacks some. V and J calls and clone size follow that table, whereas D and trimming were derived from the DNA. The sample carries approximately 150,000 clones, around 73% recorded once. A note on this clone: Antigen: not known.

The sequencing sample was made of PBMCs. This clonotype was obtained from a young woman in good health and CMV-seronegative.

The CDR3 DNA reads as TGTGCCAGCAGCGCACCAGTTATGTGGGCGCCCGGCACAGATACGCAGTATTTT. Encoded protein: CASSAPVMWAPGTDTQYF. The chain joins TRBV7-2 to TRBJ2-3; D gene unclear. The germline CDR1 and CDR2 sequences are SGHTA and FQGNSA. V was cut by 5 bases and J by 1 base, with 22 bases left in between. The CDR3 is made up of 18 amino acids.